This T cell receptor beta chain came from a study of T cell responses to AZD1222 COVID-19 vaccine. Study summary: Pooled in the analysis were second doses at about 4 or about 12 weeks. Study results and limitations: Just a handful of AZD1222 recipients were seropositive at baseline. Spike-wide coverage was observed for vaccine-associated CD4 TCRs, with dominant responses at 160-218 and 743-854.

Sequenced by immunoSEQ multiplex PCR; TCRdb stores in-frame clones only, minus some. The sample lists 150,000 to 200,000 clones; over 85% were seen once. Germline CDR1 is MGHRA and CDR2 is YSYEKL. The ends were cut back, 1 base at V and 4 bases at J, with 10 bases in the middle. This CDR3 has 14 amino acids. On this clone: Antigen unknown.

The TCR sequence derives from an adult in good health. Here the sequenced sample was peripheral blood, taken on day 0 of AZD1222 vaccination. This chain links TRBV4-1 with TRBJ1-1; D is uncertain. The DNA of the CDR3 is TGCGCCAGCAGCCAAGCTGAGGGTATCACTGAAGCTTTCTTT. It yields the protein CASSQAEGITEAFF.